A single sample is the source of the 19 T cell receptor beta chains below, sequenced in a study of HIV-infected children after antiretroviral therapy interruption. Treatment in this sample: PENTA 11 planned treatment interruption arm or continuous ART arm. A 3' RACE protocol on RNA, with unique molecular identifiers, produced the TCR library. TCRdb used MiXCR to reprocess the 3' RACE reads, holding one entry per CDR3 protein. Here the sample spans approximately 96,000 distinct CDR3 sequences, roughly 6.4% being singletons. This sample comprised CD45RA+ CD4+ T cells from PBMCs, pooled from several time points, obtained from a donor given antiretroviral therapy, either interrupted or continuous. Stated subset: naive CD4+ CD45RA+ CD45RO- T cells. These receptors all come from a pool of human donors with HIV.

This clonotype was detected ten times or more. The V call is TRBV20-1, the J call TRBJ2-2, with 7 bases lining up with TRBD1. The CDR3 spans 13 residues. V was pared by 5 bases and J by 1 base, with 1 base of the junction left unmatched. Germline CDR1 reads DFQATT; CDR2 reads SNEGSKA (reference sequence). Here the CDR3 reads CSARTGNTGELFF. The CDR3 DNA sequence: TGCAGTGCTCGGACAGGGAACACCGGGGAGCTGTTTTTT.

This clonotype was recorded many times. The rearrangement uses TRBV18 and TRBJ2-1, with a possible D match to TRBD1 (6 bases). The germline CDR1 and CDR2 sequences are KGHSH and LQKENI. The V gene lost 0 bases and the J gene lost 7 bases, with 7 bases spanning the gap. There are 13 residues in the CDR3. CDR3 nucleotides: TGTGCCAGCTCACCACCGGACAGAAATGAGCAGTTCTTC. It yields the protein CASSPPDRNEQFF.

This chain links TRBV2 with TRBJ1-5; TRBD1 might be the D (5 bases). V shed 7 bases and J shed 3 bases, with 16 bases lying between them. CDR3 length: 15 amino acids. Germline V gene lookup returns CDR1 SNHLY and CDR2 FYNNEI. CDR3: CASTPGRGFNQPQHF. The CDR3 DNA follows: TGTGCCAGCACCCCCGGCCGGGGGTTCAATCAGCCCCAGCATTTT.

This clonotype was seen repeatedly, ten times or more. The chain uses TRBV3-1 and TRBJ2-2; D unclear. The CDR3 has 14 amino acids. The V gene's germline CDR1 is LGHDT and CDR2 YNNKEL (reference sequence). V dropped 2 bases and J dropped 4 bases, with 8 bases sitting between them. The CDR3 sequence is CASSQPSATGELFF. As DNA, the CDR3 is TGTGCCAGCAGCCAACCCTCAGCCACCGGGGAGCTGTTTTTT.

There are many counts of this clonotype. The chain couples TRBV11-3 to TRBJ1-2; 9 bases agree with TRBD1. The CDR3 spans 15 residues. Trimming took 2 bases from V and 8 from J; bases not matched to a gene: 9. Germline assignment: CDR1 SGHNT and CDR2 YENEEA. This CDR3 is CASSLTTGGDRGYTF. The CDR3 DNA is TGTGCCAGCAGCTTAACGACAGGGGGGGATCGGGGCTACACCTTC. Full variable domain (outside the CDR3, taken from reference TRBV11-3 and TRBJ1-2): EAGVVQSPRYKIIEKKQPVAFWCNPISGHNTLYWYLQNLGQGPELLIRYENEEAVDDSQLPKDRFSAERLKGVDSTLKIQPAELGDSAVYLCASSLTTGGDRGYTFGSGTRLTVV.

In its sample, this clonotype was seen many times. This chain joins TRBV18 and TRBJ2-1; no reliable D call. CDR1 is KGHSH, CDR2 LQKENI, per germline. V dropped 1 base and J dropped 8 bases, with 6 bases sitting between them. This CDR3 region has 12 residues. CDR3 sequence: CASSPREDEQFF. The CDR3 region has the DNA TGTGCCAGCTCACCACGAGAGGATGAGCAGTTCTTC.

This clonotype was seen ten or more times. This sequence joins TRBV2 and TRBJ2-5, with D tentatively TRBD1 (6 bases). Per the germline V gene, CDR1 is SNHLY and CDR2 is FYNNEI. The CDR3 length is 15 residues. V was clipped by 6 bases and J by 0 bases, with 14 bases between them. DNA for the CDR3: TGTGCCAGCAGAGAGACAGGCAGCTACCAAGAGACCCAGTACTTC. It is translated as CASRETGSYQETQYF.

This clonotype was counted ten times or more. The genes are TRBV3-1 and TRBJ2-2; unclear D gene. Germline V gene sequence: CDR1 LGHDT, CDR2 YNNKEL (reference sequence). V was pared by 3 bases and J by 8 bases, with 4 bases between. CDR3 size: 11 residues. The CDR3 DNA follows: TGTGCCAGCAGCCATCGTGGGGAGCTGTTTTTT. Residues: CASSHRGELFF. Variable domain in full (rest from reference TRBV3-1 and TRBJ2-2): DTAVSQTPKYLVTQMGNDKSIKCEQNLGHDTMYWYKQDSKKFLKIMFSYNNKELIINETVPNRFSPKSPDKAHLNLHINSLELGDSAVYFCASSHRGELFFGEGSRLTVL.

This clonotype was detected only a few times. CDR3 DNA: TGCGCCAGCAGCTTCAGGGTGGGGGACACTGAAGCTTTCTTT. Translating it yields CASSFRVGDTEAFF. The rearrangement links TRBV5-1 to TRBJ1-1; D is perhaps TRBD1 (5 bases). Germline-derived CDR1 and CDR2 are SGHRS and YFSETQ. The CDR3 has 14 residues. V shed 2 bases and J shed 3 bases, with 11 bases lying between them.

This clonotype was recorded at least ten times. The V gene is TRBV6-5, the J gene TRBJ2-7; D is unclear. This CDR3 is 13 amino acids long. In germline, CDR1 is MNHEY, CDR2 SVGAGI. V dropped 5 bases and J dropped 6 bases, with 14 bases sitting between them. CDR3 bases: TGTGCCAGCAGTACATCTCCCAGAGGCGAGCAGTACTTC. The encoded protein is CASSTSPRGEQYF.

In its sample, this clonotype was seen many times. This sequence joins TRBV20-1 and TRBJ2-7, with TRBD2 identical over 7 bases. Per germline, CDR1 DFQATT and CDR2 SNEGSKA (reference sequence). J was trimmed by 7 bases and V by 2 bases; bases with no gene match: 20. CDR3 length equals 17 residues. CDR3 in DNA: TGCAGTGCTAGACAATCCCGTGGGGGAGGGCCACTTAGGGAGCAGTACTTC. It codes for CSARQSRGGGPLREQYF.

The chain has TRBV15 and TRBJ1-5; the D is unclear. Trimming shortened V by 0 bases and J by 7 bases, and 13 bases separated the two germline ends. This CDR3 contains 15 residues. Per the germline V gene, CDR1 is LNHNV and CDR2 is YYDKDF (reference sequence). DNA for the CDR3: TGTGCCACCAGCAGAGACATGGGTCGGAACCAGCCCCAGCATTTT. The encoded protein is CATSRDMGRNQPQHF.

This clonotype has a count of ten or more. J is TRBJ2-1 and V is TRBV5-5; D remains ambiguous. The germline V gene encodes CDR1 SGHKS and CDR2 YYEKEE (reference sequence). V was pared by 1 base and J by 6 bases, with 5 bases between. The CDR3 runs 12 residues. CDR3 sequence (DNA): TGTGCCAGCAGCTTGACGGTCAATGAGCAGTTCTTC. This encodes CASSLTVNEQFF.

This clonotype was found many times. The CDR3, as DNA: TGTGCCAGCAGCGGGGTGGGACAGTGGGGAAACTACGAGCAGTACTTC. Amino acid sequence: CASSGVGQWGNYEQYF. This chain connects TRBV7-9 to TRBJ2-7, with TRBD1 matching 7 bases. V shed 5 bases and J 3 bases; nucleotides not matched to a gene: 13. The CDR3 is made up of 16 amino acids. Germline CDR1 is SEHNR and CDR2 is FQNEAQ (reference sequence).

This clonotype was seen more than once but under ten times. The CDR3 nucleotides are TGTGCCAGCAGTCCCCCCGAAGAGCAGTACTTC. Its protein product is CASSPPEEQYF. The J gene is TRBJ2-7, the V gene TRBV28, with D unresolved. Looked up from germline, CDR1 is MDHEN and CDR2 is SYDVKM. The V gene lost 5 bases and the J gene lost 7 bases, with 9 bases spanning the gap. CDR3 length: 11 amino acids.

The chain employs TRBV5-1 and TRBJ2-1, with TRBD2 identical over 10 bases. Unmatched junction bases numbered 4, after V lost 3 bases and J lost 4 bases. The CDR3 is made up of 15 amino acids. Germline values: CDR1 SGHRS, CDR2 YFSETQ. CDR3: CASSSGLADYNEQFF. CDR3 coding DNA: TGCGCCAGCAGCTCTGGACTAGCGGATTACAATGAGCAGTTCTTC.

For the CDR3, the DNA is TGCGCCAGCAGCTTGGGTTCGACAGGAGAAGCTTTCTTT. Its translation is CASSLGSTGEAFF. The chain joins TRBV5-1 to TRBJ1-1; TRBD1 is a possible D gene (6 bases). This CDR3 contains 13 residues. Trimming stripped 0 bases from V and 8 bases from J, with 11 bases between. CDR1 and CDR2 from the germline V gene are SGHRS and YFSETQ. The whole variable domain, remainder taken from reference TRBV5-1 and TRBJ1-1, is KAGVTQTPRYLIKTRGQQVTLSCSPISGHRSVSWYQQTPGQGLQFLFEYFSETQRNKGNFPGRFSGRQFSNSRSEMNVSTLELGDSALYLCASSLGSTGEAFFGQGTRLTVV.

The CDR3 DNA reads as TGTGCCAGCAGTTACTCGGGGGCCGAGGGCATTCAGTACTTC. Its translation is CASSYSGAEGIQYF. This chain connects TRBV6-5 to TRBJ2-4, with D possibly matching TRBD1 (6 bases). The CDR3 has 14 residues. V lost 0 bases and J 9 bases, leaving 12 bases between the germline ends. Germline loops: CDR1 MNHEY, CDR2 SVGAGI.

This clonotype was detected many times. This chain joins TRBV19 and TRBJ2-6, with D perhaps matching TRBD1 (5 bases). CDR3 length: 17 residues. The germline gives CDR1 LNHDA, CDR2 SQIVND (reference sequence). V was shortened by 5 bases and J by 4 bases, with 18 bases between the two germline ends. CDR3 sequence reads: CASSLRTIPTGANVLTF. The CDR3, as DNA: TGTGCCAGTAGTCTCCGGACAATTCCGACGGGGGCCAACGTCCTGACTTTC.